This is a list of T cell receptor beta chains from one sample in a study of blood T cells in healthy people across ages. Using its own MiXCR run on the 5' RACE reads, TCRdb lists one record per CDR3 protein. The table lists fewer than 800,000 distinct CDR3 sequences, more than 40% of them singletons. The sequenced material came from blood. All receptors come from a woman between 55 and 75 years old in good health. The CDR3 runs from the conserved cysteine through the conserved F or W. D genes are given only for firm matches.

v_call | d_call | cdr3_aa
TRBV21-1 | NA | CASSKVGTDCYSNRPQHF
TRBV20-1 | TRBD2 | CSARDWAGGDEQFF
TRBV12-3/TRBV12-4 | TRBD2 | CASSPARTSGRPQETQYF
TRBV25-1 | NA | CASSELGRGAQETQYF
TRBV20-1 | TRBD2 | CSASATTSGSFYEQYF
TRBV4-1 | NA | CASSQGRLGRDNNEQFF
TRBV9 | TRBD2 | CASSVGRRLAGEGETQYF
TRBV3-1 | NA | CASIRTGVDIEQFF
TRBV7-9 | TRBD2 | CASSRSLPGTSYEQYF
TRBV5-6 | NA | CASSLGLSASYEQYF
TRBV25-1 | NA | CASSDRGGASKGYEQYF
TRBV4-2 | NA | CASSQEPGDYTEAFF
TRBV29-1 | TRBD1 | CSVVRDRGYNEQFF
TRBV7-2 | NA | CASSSRRSSYEQYF
TRBV2 | NA | CASNKDRNTEAFF
TRBV20-1 | TRBD1 | CSATGALNTEAFF
TRBV11-3 | NA | CASSLVRSGSDTGELFF
TRBV6-5 | NA | CASSYKGGSTDTQYF
TRBV20-1 | TRBD1 | CSPRQGARNEQFF
TRBV20-1 | NA | CSARDQTAYGYTF
TRBV7-2 | NA | CASSLAVEETQYF
TRBV2 | NA | CASSEQNLYGYTF
TRBV20-1 | NA | CSARGKVWNDEQYF
TRBV20-1 | TRBD1 | CSARDAGRGLSTDTQYF
TRBV2 | TRBD1 | CASSFYGTGSTDTQYF
TRBV7-9 | NA | CASSLEASANSPLHF
TRBV7-8 | NA | CASSSSTGVSYEQYF
TRBV5-4 | NA | CASRDTFTDTQYF
TRBV12-3/TRBV12-4 | TRBD1 | CASSSEQGVRGETQYF
TRBV10-3 | NA | CAISEALGGDSYEQYF
TRBV7-9 | NA | CASSPFFGEQYF
TRBV7-9 | NA | CASSLTLARAFF
TRBV4-2 | TRBD1 | CASSHLGQGGYTF
TRBV20-1 | TRBD2 | CSARDLPLRRERDTQYF
TRBV7-3 | TRBD1 | CAGPGTGSTDTQYF
TRBV6-6 | TRBD1 | CASSLRTGLYSPLHF
TRBV7-2 | NA | CASSSDSANQPQHF
TRBV24-1 | TRBD1 | CATSLTQGAGETQYF
TRBV5-1 | NA | CASSAGQIKSTDTQYF
TRBV29-1 | NA | CSVFGISYGYTF
TRBV29-1 | TRBD1 | CSVHRGRDTEAFF
TRBV20-1 | NA | CSARGHPYNEQFF
TRBV7-3 | NA | CASSLAQENEQYF
TRBV7-2 | NA | CASSFAGVGSTEAFF
TRBV5-1 | NA | CASSLGLSLKNYEQYF